This T cell receptor beta chain was captured by sequencing in a study of technical replicates of blood from a handful of donors. Losses at the gene ends were 4 bases for V and 3 bases for J; bases not matched to a gene: 5. Germline V lookup: CDR1 SEHNR, CDR2 FQNEAQ (reference sequence). This CDR3 has 15 amino acids. The assay was immunoSEQ multiplex PCR, and TCRdb's table has in-frame clones only and misses some. The sample has about 88,000 clones, about 94% seen once. The sequence came from a human donor in good health. This chain connects TRBV7-9 to TRBJ1-2, with 10 bases matching TRBD1. Specimen: T cells isolated from PBMCs. The CDR3 bases are TGTGCCAGCAGCTACGAGACAGGGGGCCACTATGGCTACACCTTC. This gives the protein CASSYETGGHYGYTF.